This TCR beta chain was found in a study of T cell responses to AZD1222 COVID-19 vaccine. General study results and limits: Baseline seropositivity characterized only a handful of AZD1222 recipients.

As to this clone: Its cognate antigen is unknown.

Clones were sequenced by immunoSEQ multiplex PCR, and TCRdb holds only the in-frame ones, with some missing. This sample yields some 140,000 clones, of which about 89% are seen a single time; around 9.5% belongs to the top ten. CDR1 MNHEY and CDR2 SVGEGT come from the germline V gene. The CDR3 spans 14 residues. After removal of 4 bases from V and 10 bases from J, the junction contained 11 bases not matched to a gene. Second doses were pooled across both intervals (about 4 or about 12 weeks). This receptor was obtained from an adult who received the AZD1222 COVID-19 vaccine. The sample in question was peripheral blood, obtained 28 days after the second AZD1222 dose. This sequence joins TRBV6-2 or TRBV6-3 and TRBJ2-7; 9 nucleotides align to TRBD2. The CDR3 loop is CASSFPSSGALQYF. The DNA for the CDR3 is TGTGCCAGCAGTTTCCCATCTAGCGGGGCACTACAGTACTTC.